This entry features one T cell receptor (beta chain) sequence. This specimen belongs to a study of blood T cell repertoires in COVID-19. About the research overall: Sources were T cells, B-cell-depleted T cells, or PBMCs; the material itself was cDNA or gDNA.

Per the authors' pipeline: Cell counts per sample came from amplifying reference gene primers. This table comes from immunoSEQ multiplex PCR, and its TCRdb copy is limited to in-frame clones, with some not included. That table is the source of V, J and clone size, and D and trimming were worked out from the DNA. The sample has about 210,000 clones; around 83% are singletons. This CDR3 contains 15 residues. Germline CDR1 is SGHDT and CDR2 is YYEEEE. With 4 bases removed from V and 6 bases from J, the gap between germline ends came to 19 bases. This TCR was recovered from a woman aged 45-65 years with acute or convalescent COVID-19. J is TRBJ1-2 and V is TRBV5-6, with a weak D call TRBD1 (6 bases). Specimen: peripheral blood. The CDR3 nucleotides are TGTGCCAGCAGCCCTGTGGGGGGGGGCGCGGATGGCTACACCTTC. It yields the protein CASSPVGGGADGYTF. The entire variable domain, with the rest obtained from reference TRBV5-6 and TRBJ1-2, is as follows: DAGVTQSPTHLIKTRGQQVTLRCSPKSGHDTVSWYQQALGQGPQFIFQYYEEEERQRGNFPDRFSGHQFPNYSSELNVNALLLGDSALYLCASSPVGGGADGYTFGSGTRLTVV.